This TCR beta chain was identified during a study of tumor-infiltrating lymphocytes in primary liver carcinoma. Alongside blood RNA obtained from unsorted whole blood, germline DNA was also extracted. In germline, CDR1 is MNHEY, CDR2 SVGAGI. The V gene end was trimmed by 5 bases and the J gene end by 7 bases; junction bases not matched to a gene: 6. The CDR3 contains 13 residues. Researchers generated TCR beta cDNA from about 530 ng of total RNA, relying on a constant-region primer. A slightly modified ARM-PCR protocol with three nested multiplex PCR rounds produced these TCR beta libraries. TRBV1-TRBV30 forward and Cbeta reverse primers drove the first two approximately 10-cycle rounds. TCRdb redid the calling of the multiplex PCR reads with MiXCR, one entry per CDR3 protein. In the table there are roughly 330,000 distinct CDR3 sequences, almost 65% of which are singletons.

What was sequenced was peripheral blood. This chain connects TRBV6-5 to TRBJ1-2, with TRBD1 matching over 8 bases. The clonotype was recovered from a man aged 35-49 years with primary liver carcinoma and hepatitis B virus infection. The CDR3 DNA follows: TGTGCCAGCAGTAGACAGGGGCACAGTGGCTACACCTTC. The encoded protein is CASSRQGHSGYTF.